This T cell receptor beta chain was captured in a study of blood T cell repertoires in COVID-19 (dated by TCRdb to 2020 to 2021). Notes on the research overall: The collaborator samples originated in the United States, Italy and Spain and spanned the acute and convalescent phases of COVID-19. A de-identified subject ID, COVID-19 status, age in years and sex were almost always included in the sample metadata. The repertoires were made available in a free public database intended to serve as a resource for research on the immune response to SARS-CoV-2. Where HLA class I and class II types were available, the types were taken from metadata supplied by the sample provider, not from assay-based typing. The prospective study material was composed of cDNA or gDNA derived from T cells, B-cell-depleted T cells, or PBMCs. Samples came from the ongoing ImmuneRACE study (first 160 participants) plus 1,254 subjects from 6 global collaborators. Subjects who had been exposed to COVID-19, were actively infected with it, or had recovered from it provided the deeply sampled blood TCRbeta repertoires that made up the dataset. The investigation overall reported the following: Clinical and demographic metadata were provided uncurated, with the amount varying by source and participant.

About this clone itself: Its antigen is not yet known. Per-base quality was not reported, and no clone a single base away is much larger than it.

CDR3 length: 16 amino acids, cysteine to phenylalanine. Just the 48-base CDR3 DNA is kept, in frame starting at base 1. The germline V gene gives CDR1 as MNHNS and CDR2 as SASEGT. At the junction V is shortened by 3 bases and J by 7 bases, with 19 bases in between. Collaborating institutions collected whole blood in K2EDTA tubes following their own protocols. Collaborator samples were shipped for TCRbeta analysis as frozen whole blood, isolated PBMCs, or DNA extracted from either sample type. The immunoSEQ Assay, a bias-controlled multiplex PCR, was used to amplify TCRbeta CDR3 regions from genomic DNA. In the paper's pipeline: Nucleated cell counts per sample were estimated from amplification of reference gene primers within the assay. Sequence reads were collapsed and filtered to measure the absolute abundance of every unique TCRbeta CDR3 rearrangement. For each sample, productive Simpson clonality was calculated by taking the square root of Simpson's diversity index across productive rearrangements. Held by TCRdb, this immuneACCESS table contains in-frame sequences only and omits some clones. Under half of the omission traces to an unresolved V gene where checked; the cause of the rest is unknown. V and J calls and clone size are given by that table; D and trimming were obtained from the DNA. Counted in this sample were 450,000 to 500,000 clones; roughly 85% of them appeared once. The ten largest clones represent more than 3% of the sample.

The TCR comes from a human donor in a cohort sampled during active COVID-19. Specimen: peripheral blood. The rearranged segments are TRBV6-1 and TRBJ2-1; TRBD2 is a possible D gene, resting on 5 matching bases. The CDR3 in this case is CASSDLTGSGRNEQFF. The nucleotide sequence reads TGTGCCAGCAGTGATTTAACGGGATCTGGGAGAAATGAGCAGTTCTTC.